This TCR beta chain derives from a study of blood T cell repertoires in COVID-19. For the study at large: The United States, Italy and Spain supplied acute and convalescent COVID-19 samples. Sources were T cells, B-cell-depleted T cells, or PBMCs; the material itself was cDNA or gDNA.

Per the authors' pipeline: It was from reference gene primer amplification that nucleated cell counts were estimated. Profiling relied on immunoSEQ multiplex PCR, and the TCRdb table lists in-frame clones only, not all of them. V and J calls and clone size follow that table, whereas D and trimming were derived from the DNA. The sample lists around 150,000 clones, around 80% occurring once. Trimming took 4 bases from V and 5 from J; bases not matched to a gene: 3. Germline CDR1 reads SGHNT; CDR2 reads YENEEA. The CDR3 is 13 residues long. The chain joins TRBV11-3 to TRBJ2-5; 8 nucleotides match TRBD2. The source of this sequence is a man between 60 and 70 years old with acute or convalescent COVID-19. Source material: peripheral blood. The CDR3 loop reads CASSSSGSETQYF. CDR3 in DNA: TGTGCCAGCAGCTCCAGCGGGAGTGAGACCCAGTACTTC.